This T cell receptor (beta chain) originates from a study of T cell responses to AZD1222 COVID-19 vaccine. TCRdb's copy holds only in-frame clones and misses some; the assay was immunoSEQ multiplex PCR. This table holds 100,000 to 150,000 clones, 90% found once. CDR1 is SGHNT and CDR2 is YYREEE in the germline V gene (reference sequence). The ends were cut back, 0 bases at V and 1 base at J, with 10 bases in the middle. The CDR3 loop spans 15 amino acids. The sequences come from peripheral blood, collected on day 0 of AZD1222 vaccination. The chain is built from TRBV5-4 and TRBJ1-1; a possible D gene is TRBD1 (5 bases). The source of this sequence is an adult in good health. This CDR3 reads CASSLARVPNTEAFF. CDR3 sequence (DNA): TGTGCCAGCAGCTTGGCCAGGGTTCCGAACACTGAAGCTTTCTTT.